This T cell receptor (beta chain) was recorded in a study of cytomegalovirus exposure and HLA in healthy donors. Broader study findings: The majority of TCR sequences were rare, yet some public TCRs appeared in many donors.

For this clone: The antigen is not known.

The PCR had 60 Vbeta and 13 Jbeta primers. Assay used: immunoSEQ multiplex PCR; TCRdb lists only in-frame clones, some missing. The table records about 200,000 clones, about 79% of them present only once. V gave up 5 bases and J gave up 11 bases, with 16 bases separating them. This CDR3 is 13 amino acids long. The V gene's germline CDR1 is MDHEN and CDR2 SYDVKM. The TCR originated in a man between 18 and 29 years old in good health and CMV-seronegative. The J gene is TRBJ2-1, the V gene TRBV28; possibly TRBD1 for D (6 bases). The sequenced sample was PBMCs. CDR3 region: CASSKRDTRKQFF. DNA for the CDR3: TGTGCCAGCAGTAAACGGGACACACGAAAGCAGTTCTTC. Combining the CDR3 with reference TRBV28 and TRBJ2-1 gives the whole variable domain DVKVTQSSRYLVKRTGEKVFLECVQDMDHENMFWYRQDPGLGLRLIYFSYDVKMKEKGDIPEGYSVSREKKERFSLILESASTNQTSMYLCASSKRDTRKQFFGPGTRLTVL.